This T cell receptor (beta chain) was found in a study of blood T cell repertoires in COVID-19. As for the study in general: The samples span acute and convalescent COVID-19 from the United States, Italy and Spain.

Clones were sequenced by immunoSEQ multiplex PCR, and TCRdb holds only the in-frame ones, with some missing. The table has fewer than 250,000 clones, 84% seen once. Per the germline V gene, CDR1 is MNHEY and CDR2 is SVGAGI. The ends were cut back, 7 bases at V and 6 bases at J, with 12 bases in the middle. This CDR3 comprises 12 residues. Sequenced material: peripheral blood. The TCR comes from a man aged 50 to 59 with acute or convalescent COVID-19. This sequence joins TRBV6-5 and TRBJ1-1; maybe TRBD1 (6 bases). The CDR3 sequence: CASKGVSAEAFF. In DNA, the CDR3 is TGTGCCAGCAAGGGGGTAAGCGCTGAAGCTTTCTTT.